These 19 T cell receptor beta chains were sequenced from one sample in a study of cytomegalovirus exposure and HLA in healthy donors. Some clones are missing from TCRdb's copy, which holds only in-frame ones; the method was immunoSEQ multiplex PCR. The sample lists about 200,000 clones; about 86% were seen once. Source material: PBMCs. These receptors were obtained from a woman aged 18-29 years in good health and CMV-seronegative.

This chain joins TRBV9 and TRBJ2-6; tentative D call: TRBD1 (6 bases). The CDR3 runs to 15 residues. CDR1 SGDLS and CDR2 YYNGEE come from the germline V gene. V dropped 6 bases and J dropped 0 bases, with 10 bases sitting between them. The CDR3 loop is CASTGHPSGANVLTF. CDR3 nucleotide sequence: TGTGCCAGCACGGGACACCCCTCTGGGGCCAACGTCCTGACTTTC.

The V gene is TRBV6-1, the J gene TRBJ2-5; D possibly corresponds to TRBD2 (7 bases). The CDR3 is 15 amino acids. The germline V and J ends were trimmed by 3 bases and 4 bases, with 15 bases remaining between them. Germline V gene data show CDR1 as MNHNS and CDR2 as SASEGT. CDR3 nucleotide sequence: TGTGCCAGCAGTGATACAGGGTGGGAGGGAGAGACCCAGTACTTC. Its translation: CASSDTGWEGETQYF.

This rearrangement joins TRBV15 to TRBJ1-3; D is undetermined. V lost 0 bases to trimming and J lost 4 bases, with 10 bases between them. In germline, CDR1 is LNHNV, CDR2 YYDKDF (reference sequence). The CDR3 consists of 15 residues. The CDR3 region is CATSRERASGNTIYF. In nucleotides, the CDR3 is TGTGCCACCAGCAGAGAGCGTGCAAGCGGAAACACCATATATTTT.

This clone was detected only once. The rearrangement uses TRBV4-1 and TRBJ2-6, with D tentatively TRBD1 (5 bases). The CDR3 has 19 amino acids. From germline, CDR1 is MGHRA and CDR2 YSYEKL. V shed 1 base and J shed 1 base, with 17 bases lying between them. CDR3 sequence: CASSQVSAGPGSGANVLTF. CDR3 DNA: TGCGCCAGCAGCCAAGTATCGGCAGGGCCTGGGTCTGGGGCCAACGTCCTGACTTTC.

This chain connects TRBV6-6 to TRBJ1-2; D might be TRBD1 (6 bases). Per the germline V gene, CDR1 is MNHNY and CDR2 is SVGAGI (reference sequence). Trimming pared 0 bases from V and 0 bases from J, leaving 11 bases between. The CDR3 has 16 amino acids. The CDR3 DNA follows: TGTGCCAGCAGTTACTCCCGGGACACCGCTAACTATGGCTACACCTTC. Its translation: CASSYSRDTANYGYTF.

The chain joins TRBV11-3 to TRBJ2-2, with TRBD1 as a possible D gene (6 bases). Germline CDR1 SGHNT, CDR2 YENEEA. The CDR3 totals 14 residues. Trimming took off 5 bases at V and 5 bases at J, with 12 bases between the two ends. CDR3 region: CASSISGETGELFF. The CDR3 DNA follows: TGTGCCAGCAGCATTTCAGGGGAGACCGGGGAGCTGTTTTTT.

The chain couples TRBV28 to TRBJ1-2; TRBD1 might be the D (6 bases). Trimming shortened V by 6 bases and J by 7 bases, and 15 bases separated the two germline ends. The CDR3 is 13 residues long. CDR1 and CDR2 from the germline V gene are MDHEN and SYDVKM. The CDR3 loop reads CASRHTGFRGYTF. CDR3 nucleotide sequence: TGTGCCAGCAGACACACAGGGTTTCGTGGCTACACCTTC.

The chain uses TRBV9 and TRBJ2-1; perhaps TRBD1 as D (5 bases). V was shortened by 2 bases and J by 4 bases, with 13 bases between the two germline ends. The germline CDR1 and CDR2 sequences are SGDLS and YYNGEE. The CDR3 runs to 15 residues. The CDR3, as DNA: TGTGCCAGCAGCGTTCGACCGGACATTTACAATGAGCAGTTCTTC. Its protein is CASSVRPDIYNEQFF.

This chain links TRBV7-2 with TRBJ2-5; 8 bases align to TRBD1. The CDR3 consists of 15 residues. The V and J ends lost 0 bases and 3 bases, in that order; junction bases with no gene match: 3. CDR1 is SGHTA, CDR2 FQGNSA, per germline. The CDR3 loop reads CASSLAGTGKETQYF. The DNA of the CDR3 is TGTGCCAGCAGCTTAGCCGGGACAGGAAAAGAGACCCAGTACTTC.

This clone appeared once. V gene TRBV15 combines with J gene TRBJ2-7; 7 bases are shared with TRBD2. The germline CDR1 and CDR2 sequences are LNHNV and YYDKDF (reference sequence). The CDR3 has 14 residues. V shed 4 bases, J shed 3 bases, and the junction held 6 bases outside the gene matches. DNA of the CDR3: TGTGCCACCAGCATCGCGGGGGAGAGCTACGAGCAGTACTTC. As protein: CATSIAGESYEQYF.

The chain couples TRBV19 to TRBJ1-2; D is ambiguous. This CDR3 spans 16 amino acids. The V gene's germline CDR1 is LNHDA and CDR2 SQIVND (reference sequence). Trimming pared 5 bases from V and 4 bases from J, leaving 20 bases between. The CDR3 spells CASSASQLASSYGYTF. CDR3 bases: TGTGCCAGTAGTGCCTCTCAATTGGCTTCCAGCTATGGCTACACCTTC.

The chain combines TRBV18 with TRBJ2-1, with 7 positions matching TRBD2. Trimming removed 6 bases from V and 7 bases from J; junction bases left unmatched: 18. This CDR3 region has 17 residues. The germline V gene encodes CDR1 KGHSH and CDR2 LQKENI. Here the CDR3 reads CASSRGREGLYKNEQFF. The CDR3 DNA reads as TGTGCCAGCTCGCGAGGTAGGGAGGGACTATACAAGAATGAGCAGTTCTTC.

The chain is built from TRBV5-1 and TRBJ2-3; 7 bases are a match to TRBD2. The ends lost 0 bases at V and 6 bases at J; junction bases unmatched: 13. CDR3 size: 17 residues. Per germline, CDR1 SGHRS and CDR2 YFSETQ. CDR3 in DNA: TGCGCCAGCAGCTTGGAACATGGGAGGGCTCTCCCGGATACGCAGTATTTT. Translating it yields CASSLEHGRALPDTQYF.

The chain joins TRBV13 to TRBJ2-5, with D maybe TRBD1 (5 bases). Deletions cut 5 bases from V and 2 bases from J, with 15 bases between. The CDR3 is 15 amino acids. Germline CDR1 and CDR2: PRHDT and FYEKMQ (reference sequence). The DNA for the CDR3 is TGTGCCAGCAGCCCCCCTTGGGCAGGGCAAGAGACCCAGTACTTC. It specifies CASSPPWAGQETQYF. Full variable domain (outside the CDR3, taken from reference TRBV13 and TRBJ2-5): AAGVIQSPRHLIKEKRETATLKCYPIPRHDTVYWYQQGPGQDPQFLISFYEKMQSDKGSIPDRFSAQQFSDYHSELNMSSLELGDSALYFCASSPPWAGQETQYFGPGTRLLVL.

The gene calls are TRBV6-5 and TRBJ2-5; D may be TRBD2 (5 bases). The CDR3 has 11 residues. In germline, CDR1 is MNHEY, CDR2 SVGAGI. V was cut by 8 bases and J by 5 bases, with 9 bases left in between. This CDR3 reads CASGRGETQYF. The CDR3, as DNA: TGTGCCAGCGGCCGAGGGGAGACCCAGTACTTC.

Notes on this clone: This may stem from a read error, because a much larger clone lies one nucleotide away. Distinct nucleotide sequences in the sample also encode this CDR3. The chain uses TRBV6-1 and TRBJ2-7, with 7 bases lining up with TRBD2. The CDR3 is made up of 15 amino acids. Germline V gene sequence: CDR1 MNHNS, CDR2 SASEGT. CDR3 sequence (DNA): TGCGCCAGCAGTCCCCGGGGGGAACCCTCCTACGAGCAGTACTTC. Its protein product is CASSPRGEPSYEQYF.

As regards this clone: The sample carries other DNA sequences with the same CDR3. This chain joins TRBV5-1 and TRBJ2-3, with 8 positions matching TRBD2. The CDR3 extends over 14 amino acids. J gave up 5 bases and V 1 base, and 3 bases lay outside the gene matches. CDR1 is SGHRS and CDR2 is YFSETQ in the germline V gene. The CDR3, as DNA: TGCGCCAGCAGCTTGTCGGGAGGGAGAGATACGCAGTATTTT. It translates to CASSLSGGRDTQYF.

The chain uses TRBV10-3 and TRBJ1-1, with a tentative D call TRBD1 (5 bases). The length of the CDR3 is 13 residues. Per the germline V gene, CDR1 is ENHRY and CDR2 is SYGVKD. V lost 9 bases and J lost 6, with 17 bases in between. In DNA, the CDR3 is TGTGCCATAAGGTCCAGGGTTGTCTCTGAAGCTTTCTTT. Translating it yields CAIRSRVVSEAFF.

V and J are TRBV7-2 and TRBJ1-1; D perhaps matches TRBD1 (5 bases). CDR3 length: 11 residues. Trimming pared 3 bases from V and 10 bases from J, leaving 9 bases between. Germline CDR1 SGHTA, CDR2 FQGNSA. CDR3 sequence reads: CASSLGGAAFF. The CDR3 DNA reads TGTGCCAGCAGCTTGGGGGGTGCAGCTTTCTTT.